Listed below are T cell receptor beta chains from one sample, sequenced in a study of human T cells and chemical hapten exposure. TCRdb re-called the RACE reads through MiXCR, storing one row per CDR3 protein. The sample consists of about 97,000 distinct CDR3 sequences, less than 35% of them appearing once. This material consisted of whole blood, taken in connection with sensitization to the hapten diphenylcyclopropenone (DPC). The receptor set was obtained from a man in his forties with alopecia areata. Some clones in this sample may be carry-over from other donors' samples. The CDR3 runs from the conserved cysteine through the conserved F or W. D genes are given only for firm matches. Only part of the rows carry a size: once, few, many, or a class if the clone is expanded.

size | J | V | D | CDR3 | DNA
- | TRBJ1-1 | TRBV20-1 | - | CSASEQLNTEAFF | TGCAGTGCTAGCGAACAGCTGAACACTGAAGCTTTCTTT
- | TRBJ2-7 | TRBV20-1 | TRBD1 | CSARTRDSYYEQYF | TGCAGTGCTAGAACCCGGGACAGCTACTACGAGCAGTACTTC
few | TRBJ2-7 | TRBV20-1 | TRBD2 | CSAAGLAITHF | TGCAGTGCTGCGGGACTAGCTATTACGCACTTC
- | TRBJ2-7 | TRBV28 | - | CASSFLVAYEQYF | TGTGCCAGCAGTTTCCTAGTAGCCTACGAGCAGTACTTC
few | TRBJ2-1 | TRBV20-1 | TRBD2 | CSARAREGLTNNEQFF | TGCAGTGCTAGAGCGAGGGAGGGCCTCACCAACAATGAGCAGTTCTTC
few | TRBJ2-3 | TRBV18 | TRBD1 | CASSPFPGTVKDTQYF | TGTGCCAGCTCACCATTCCCCGGGACAGTTAAAGATACGCAGTATTTT
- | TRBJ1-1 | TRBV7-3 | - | CASSSVGNTEAFF | TGTGCCAGCAGCTCCGTCGGTAACACTGAAGCTTTCTTT
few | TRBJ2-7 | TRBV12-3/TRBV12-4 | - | CASSYAGVLPYEQYF | TGTGCCAGCAGTTACGCAGGGGTATTACCCTACGAGCAGTACTTC
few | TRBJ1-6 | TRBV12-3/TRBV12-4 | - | CASTPGLGNNSPLHF | TGTGCCAGCACCCCAGGGTTGGGGAATAATTCACCCCTCCACTTT
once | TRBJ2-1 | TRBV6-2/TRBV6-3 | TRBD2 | CASSYREVAGRSEQFF | TGTGCCAGCAGTTACCGCGAGGTAGCGGGACGGAGTGAGCAGTTCTTC
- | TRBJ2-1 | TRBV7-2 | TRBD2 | CASSLEAGVYEQFF | TGTGCCAGCAGCTTAGAGGCGGGAGTCTATGAGCAGTTCTTC
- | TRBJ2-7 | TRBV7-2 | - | CASSPVGQPYEQYF | TGTGCCAGCAGCCCCGTCGGGCAGCCCTACGAGCAGTACTTC
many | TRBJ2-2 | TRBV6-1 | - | CASSERDFLNTGELFF | TGTGCCAGCAGTGAAAGGGACTTCCTTAACACCGGGGAGCTGTTTTTT
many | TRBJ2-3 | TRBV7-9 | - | CASSSAPRDNTDTQYF | TGTGCCAGCAGCTCCGCACCCCGGGACAACACAGATACGCAGTATTTT
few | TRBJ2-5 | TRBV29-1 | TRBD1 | CSGGQGQETQYF | TGCAGCGGGGGACAGGGACAAGAGACCCAGTACTTC
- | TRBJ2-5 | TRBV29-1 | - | CSVEVVVGETQYF | TGCAGCGTTGAAGTGGTGGTAGGGGAGACCCAGTACTTC
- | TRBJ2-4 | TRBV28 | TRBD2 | CASSKGLAGVYF | TGTGCCAGCAGCAAAGGACTAGCGGGAGTGTACTTC
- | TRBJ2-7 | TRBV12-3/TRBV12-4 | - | CASSSHTSSSYEQYF | TGTGCCAGCAGTTCCCATACCTCGTCCTCCTACGAGCAGTACTTC
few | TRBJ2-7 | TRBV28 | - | CASSPSFRAEKGTYEQYF | TGTGCCAGCAGTCCCTCCTTCCGGGCCGAAAAGGGGACCTACGAGCAGTACTTC
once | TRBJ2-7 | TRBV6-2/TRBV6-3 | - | CASSDSGEQYF | TGTGCCAGCAGCGACAGTGGCGAGCAGTACTTC
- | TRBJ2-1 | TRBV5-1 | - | CASSFQSSYNEQFF | TGCGCCAGCAGCTTCCAAAGCTCCTACAATGAGCAGTTCTTC
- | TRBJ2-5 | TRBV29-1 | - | CSVPQGQETQYF | TGCAGCGTTCCACAGGGACAAGAGACCCAGTACTTC
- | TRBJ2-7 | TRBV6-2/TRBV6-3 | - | CASSYSTYEQYF | TGTGCCAGCAGTTACTCCACCTACGAGCAGTACTTC
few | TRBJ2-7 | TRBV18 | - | CASSPGSGNYEQYF | TGTGCCAGCTCACCAGGGTCAGGGAACTACGAGCAGTACTTC
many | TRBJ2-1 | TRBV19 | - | CASSRMALGYNEQFF | TGTGCCAGTAGTAGGATGGCACTAGGATACAATGAGCAGTTCTTC
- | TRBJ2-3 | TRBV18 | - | CASSPSVSSTDTQYF | TGTGCCAGCTCACCTTCGGTCTCTAGCACAGATACGCAGTATTTT
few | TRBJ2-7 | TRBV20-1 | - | CSARPESEQYF | TGCAGTGCTAGGCCGGAATCCGAGCAGTACTTC
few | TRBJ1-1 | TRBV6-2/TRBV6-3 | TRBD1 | CASHWTGDTEAFF | TGTGCCAGCCATTGGACAGGGGACACTGAAGCTTTCTTT
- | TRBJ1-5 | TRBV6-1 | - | CASSEGTASNQPQHF | TGTGCCAGCAGTGAAGGTACAGCTAGCAATCAGCCCCAGCATTTT
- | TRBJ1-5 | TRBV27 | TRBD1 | CASSSTGSQPQHF | TGTGCCAGCAGTTCGACAGGGAGTCAGCCCCAGCATTTT
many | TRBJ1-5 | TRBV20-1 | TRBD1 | CSARGTGGDQPQHF | TGCAGTGCTAGGGGGACAGGGGGCGATCAGCCCCAGCATTTT
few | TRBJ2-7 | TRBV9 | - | CASSPLGLDRAYEQYF | TGTGCCAGCAGCCCACTAGGATTAGACCGGGCCTACGAGCAGTACTTC
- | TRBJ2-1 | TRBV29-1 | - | CSVGRGISYNEQFF | TGCAGCGTTGGGCGGGGAATATCCTACAATGAGCAGTTCTTC
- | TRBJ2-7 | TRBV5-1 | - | CASSLDSASYEQYF | TGCGCCAGCAGCTTGGACAGCGCCTCCTACGAGCAGTACTTC
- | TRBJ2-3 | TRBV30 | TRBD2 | CASSRELSTDTQYF | TGTGCCTCGTCGCGGGAGTTAAGCACAGATACGCAGTATTTT
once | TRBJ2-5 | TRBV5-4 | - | CASSVGEETQYF | TGTGCCAGCAGCGTCGGGGAAGAGACCCAGTACTTC
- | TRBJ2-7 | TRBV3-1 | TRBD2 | CASSLPGTSGYEQYF | TGTGCCAGCAGCCTCCCTGGGACTAGCGGATACGAGCAGTACTTC
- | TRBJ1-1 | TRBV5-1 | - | CASSLGTEITEAFF | TGCGCCAGCAGCTTGGGAACAGAAATCACTGAAGCTTTCTTT
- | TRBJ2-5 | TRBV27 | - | CASSLQAQETQYF | TGTGCCAGCAGTTTGCAAGCCCAAGAGACCCAGTACTTC
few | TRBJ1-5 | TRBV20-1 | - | CSARRPYSNQPQHF | TGCAGTGCTAGAAGGCCCTATAGCAATCAGCCCCAGCATTTT
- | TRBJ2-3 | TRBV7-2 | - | CASSLAASRADTQYF | TGTGCCAGCAGCTTAGCGGCTAGTCGGGCAGATACGCAGTATTTT
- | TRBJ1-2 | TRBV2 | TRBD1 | CASSGWTGETGSGYGYTF | TGTGCCAGCAGTGGGTGGACAGGGGAGACGGGAAGTGGCTATGGCTACACCTTC
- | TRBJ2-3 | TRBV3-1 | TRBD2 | CASSPLAGGSTDTQYF | TGTGCCAGCAGCCCATTAGCGGGAGGGAGCACAGATACGCAGTATTTT
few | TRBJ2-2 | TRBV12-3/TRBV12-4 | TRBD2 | CASSRLSGRAGTGELFF | TGTGCCAGCAGTCGCCTTAGCGGGAGGGCGGGCACCGGGGAGCTGTTTTTT
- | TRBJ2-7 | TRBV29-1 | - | CSVDLRTNEQYF | TGCAGCGTTGATTTACGGACCAACGAGCAGTACTTC
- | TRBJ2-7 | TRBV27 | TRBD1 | CASRASNGLGVDRGLYEQYF | TGTGCCAGCAGGGCCTCGAATGGCCTCGGAGTGGACAGGGGGCTCTACGAGCAGTACTTC
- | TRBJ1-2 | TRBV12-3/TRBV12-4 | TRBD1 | CASSAQDRGYGYTF | TGTGCCAGCAGCGCCCAGGACAGGGGATATGGCTACACCTTC
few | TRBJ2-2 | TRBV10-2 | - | CASTQGNTGELFF | TGCGCCAGCACTCAGGGGAACACCGGGGAGCTGTTTTTT
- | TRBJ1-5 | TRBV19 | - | CASSIWGHRQPQHF | TGTGCCAGTAGTATTTGGGGGCATAGACAGCCCCAGCATTTT
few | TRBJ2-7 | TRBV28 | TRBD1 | CASRGGGGTGVYEQYF | TGTGCCAGCAGAGGGGGCGGCGGGACAGGGGTCTACGAGCAGTACTTC
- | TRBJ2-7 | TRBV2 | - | CASSAGQGPLEQYF | TGTGCCAGCAGTGCGGGACAAGGCCCACTCGAGCAGTACTTC
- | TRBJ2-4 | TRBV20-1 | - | CSARGVDSPNIQYF | TGCAGTGCTAGAGGGGTTGACAGCCCAAACATTCAGTACTTC
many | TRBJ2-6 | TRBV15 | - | CATSQSNSGANVLTF | TGTGCCACCAGCCAGTCGAACTCTGGGGCCAACGTCCTGACTTTC
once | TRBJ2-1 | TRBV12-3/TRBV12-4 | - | CASIPIPGSSYNEQFF | TGTGCCAGCATTCCGATTCCGGGGAGCTCCTACAATGAGCAGTTCTTC
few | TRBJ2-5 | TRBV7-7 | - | CASSLGFRVGETQYF | TGTGCCAGCAGCTTAGGATTCCGGGTAGGGGAGACCCAGTACTTC